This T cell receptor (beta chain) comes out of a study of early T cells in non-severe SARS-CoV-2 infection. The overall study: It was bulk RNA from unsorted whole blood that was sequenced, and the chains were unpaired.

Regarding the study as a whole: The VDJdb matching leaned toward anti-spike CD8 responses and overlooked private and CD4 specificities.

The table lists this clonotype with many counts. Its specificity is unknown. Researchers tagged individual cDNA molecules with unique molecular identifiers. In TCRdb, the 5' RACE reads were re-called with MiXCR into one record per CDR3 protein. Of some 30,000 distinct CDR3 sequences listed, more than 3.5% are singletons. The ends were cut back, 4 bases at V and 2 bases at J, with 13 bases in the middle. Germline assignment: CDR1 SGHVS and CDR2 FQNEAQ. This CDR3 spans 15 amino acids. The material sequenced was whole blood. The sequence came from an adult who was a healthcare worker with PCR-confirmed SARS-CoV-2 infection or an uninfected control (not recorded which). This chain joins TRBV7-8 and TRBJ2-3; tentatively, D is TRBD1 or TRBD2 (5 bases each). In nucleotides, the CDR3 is TGTGCCAGCAGCTCCGGGACGGCTAACACAGATACGCAGTATTTT. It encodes CASSSGTANTDTQYF.